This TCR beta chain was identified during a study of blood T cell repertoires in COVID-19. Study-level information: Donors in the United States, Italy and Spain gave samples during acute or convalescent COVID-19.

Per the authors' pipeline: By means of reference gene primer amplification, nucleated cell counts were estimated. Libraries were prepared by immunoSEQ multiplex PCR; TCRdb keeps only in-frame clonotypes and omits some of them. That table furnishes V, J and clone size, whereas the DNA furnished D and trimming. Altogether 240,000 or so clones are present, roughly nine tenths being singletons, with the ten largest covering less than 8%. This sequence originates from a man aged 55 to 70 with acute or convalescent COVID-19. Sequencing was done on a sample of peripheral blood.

This CDR3 reads CASSVGGVGNSPLHF. The CDR3 region has the DNA TGTGCCAGCAGCGTCGGGGGAGTGGGTAATTCACCCCTCCACTTT. This rearrangement joins TRBV9 to TRBJ1-6, with D maybe TRBD1 (5 bases). V lost 2 bases and J lost 6, with 12 bases in between. Germline loops: CDR1 SGDLS, CDR2 YYNGEE. CDR3 length: 15 amino acids.